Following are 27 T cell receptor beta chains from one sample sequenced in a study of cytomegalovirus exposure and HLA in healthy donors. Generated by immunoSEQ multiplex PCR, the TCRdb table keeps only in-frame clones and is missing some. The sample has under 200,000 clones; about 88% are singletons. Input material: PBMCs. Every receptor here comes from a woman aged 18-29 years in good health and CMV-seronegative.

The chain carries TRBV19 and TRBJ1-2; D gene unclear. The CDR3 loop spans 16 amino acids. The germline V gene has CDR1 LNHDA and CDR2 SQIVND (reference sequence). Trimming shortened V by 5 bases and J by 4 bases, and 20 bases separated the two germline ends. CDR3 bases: TGTGCCAGTAGTGACCAGACAAGCCGATCCGTCTATGGCTACACCTTC. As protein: CASSDQTSRSVYGYTF.

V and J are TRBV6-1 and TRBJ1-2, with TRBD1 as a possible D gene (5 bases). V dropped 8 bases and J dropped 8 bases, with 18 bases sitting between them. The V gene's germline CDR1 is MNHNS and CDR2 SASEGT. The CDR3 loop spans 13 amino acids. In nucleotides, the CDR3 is TGTGCCAGCTGGGGAGGGGTTGGGTTCGGCTACACCTTC. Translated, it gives CASWGGVGFGYTF.

The CDR3 DNA follows: TGTGCCAGCAGCGTAGAGTACAGGGACGAGCAGTACTTC. The encoded protein is CASSVEYRDEQYF. The V and J genes are TRBV9 and TRBJ2-7; TRBD1 might be the D (6 bases). CDR1 is SGDLS and CDR2 is YYNGEE in the germline V gene. The CDR3 contains 13 residues. V dropped 0 bases and J dropped 5 bases, with 9 bases sitting between them. Full variable domain (outside the CDR3, taken from reference TRBV9 and TRBJ2-7): DSGVTQTPKHLITATGQRVTLRCSPRSGDLSVYWYQQSLDQGLQFLIQYYNGEERAKGNILERFSAQQFPDLHSELNLSSLELGDSALYFCASSVEYRDEQYFGPGTRLTVT.

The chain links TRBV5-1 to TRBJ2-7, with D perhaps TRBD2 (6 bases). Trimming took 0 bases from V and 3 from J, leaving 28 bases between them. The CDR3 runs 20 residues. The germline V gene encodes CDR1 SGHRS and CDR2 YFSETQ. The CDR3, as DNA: TGCGCCAGCAGCTTGGTACACTTCGGGACTCAACGGGCTGGGGACTACGAGCAGTACTTC. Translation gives CASSLVHFGTQRAGDYEQYF. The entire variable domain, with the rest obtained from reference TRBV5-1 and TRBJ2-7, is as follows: KAGVTQTPRYLIKTRGQQVTLSCSPISGHRSVSWYQQTPGQGLQFLFEYFSETQRNKGNFPGRFSGRQFSNSRSEMNVSTLELGDSALYLCASSLVHFGTQRAGDYEQYFGPGTRLTVT.

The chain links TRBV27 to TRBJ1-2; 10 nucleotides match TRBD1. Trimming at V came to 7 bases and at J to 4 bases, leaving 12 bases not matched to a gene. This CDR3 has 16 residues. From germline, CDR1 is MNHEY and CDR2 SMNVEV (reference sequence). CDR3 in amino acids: CASKGAGGDRGYGYTF. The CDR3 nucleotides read TGTGCCAGCAAGGGGGCCGGAGGGGACAGGGGCTATGGCTACACCTTC.

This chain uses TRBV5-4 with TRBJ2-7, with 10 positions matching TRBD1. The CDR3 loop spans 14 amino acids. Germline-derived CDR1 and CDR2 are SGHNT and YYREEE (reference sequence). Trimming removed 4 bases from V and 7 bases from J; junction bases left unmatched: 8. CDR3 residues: CASSRGTGEREQYF. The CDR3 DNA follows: TGTGCCAGCAGCCGGGGGACAGGGGAGCGGGAGCAGTACTTC.

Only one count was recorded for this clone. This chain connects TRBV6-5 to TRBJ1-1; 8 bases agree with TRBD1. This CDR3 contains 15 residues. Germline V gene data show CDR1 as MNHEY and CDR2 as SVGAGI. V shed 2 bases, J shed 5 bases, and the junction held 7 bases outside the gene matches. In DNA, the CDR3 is TGTGCCAGCAGTTACGACAGGGGAGTAATAACTGAAGCTTTCTTT. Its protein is CASSYDRGVITEAFF.

The CDR3 coding sequence is TGTGCTAGTGGTTTGCCCGTCATGAGGACAGCTTACTATGGCTACACCTTC. It codes for CASGLPVMRTAYYGYTF. J is TRBJ1-2 and V is TRBV12-5; weak D call: TRBD1 (6 bases). Germline values: CDR1 LGHNT, CDR2 FRNRAP. The CDR3 spans 17 residues. The ends were cut back, 2 bases at V and 3 bases at J, with 19 bases in the middle.

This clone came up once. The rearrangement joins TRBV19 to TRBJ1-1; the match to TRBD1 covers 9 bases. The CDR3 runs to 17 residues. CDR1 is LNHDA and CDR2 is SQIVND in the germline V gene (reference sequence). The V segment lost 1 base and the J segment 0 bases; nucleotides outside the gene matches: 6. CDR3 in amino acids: CASSIVTGGTVNTEAFF. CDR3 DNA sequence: TGTGCCAGTAGTATAGTTACAGGGGGCACGGTGAACACTGAAGCTTTCTTT.

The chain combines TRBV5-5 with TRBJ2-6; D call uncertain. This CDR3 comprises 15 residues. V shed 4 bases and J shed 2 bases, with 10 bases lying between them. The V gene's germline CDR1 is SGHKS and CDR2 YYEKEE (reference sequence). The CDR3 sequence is CASSPRLPGANVLTF. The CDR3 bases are TGTGCCAGCAGCCCTCGTCTCCCTGGGGCCAACGTCCTGACTTTC.

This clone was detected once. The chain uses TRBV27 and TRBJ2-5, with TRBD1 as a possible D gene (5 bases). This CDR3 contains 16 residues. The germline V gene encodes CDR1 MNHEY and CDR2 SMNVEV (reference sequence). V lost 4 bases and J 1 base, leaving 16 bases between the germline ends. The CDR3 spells CASSSLQGSFQETQYF. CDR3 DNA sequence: TGTGCCAGCAGTTCACTTCAGGGTAGTTTCCAAGAGACCCAGTACTTC.

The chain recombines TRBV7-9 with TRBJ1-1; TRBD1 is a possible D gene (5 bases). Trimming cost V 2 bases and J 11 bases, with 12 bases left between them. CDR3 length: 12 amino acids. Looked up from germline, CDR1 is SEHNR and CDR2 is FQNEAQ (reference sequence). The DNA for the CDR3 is TGTGCCAGCAGCTTAAATGCAGGGAGGGCTTTCTTT. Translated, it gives CASSLNAGRAFF.

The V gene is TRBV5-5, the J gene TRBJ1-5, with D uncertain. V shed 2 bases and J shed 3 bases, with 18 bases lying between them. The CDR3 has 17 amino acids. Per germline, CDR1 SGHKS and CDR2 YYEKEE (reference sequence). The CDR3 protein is CASSLNDPTAVNQPQHF. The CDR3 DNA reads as TGTGCCAGCAGCTTAAACGACCCCACCGCGGTCAATCAGCCCCAGCATTTT.

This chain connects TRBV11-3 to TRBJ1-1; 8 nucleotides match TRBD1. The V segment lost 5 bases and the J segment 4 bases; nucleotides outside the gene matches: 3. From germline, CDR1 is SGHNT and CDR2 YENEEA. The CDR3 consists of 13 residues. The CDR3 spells CASSRTGSTEAFF. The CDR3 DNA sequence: TGTGCCAGCAGCCGGACAGGGAGCACTGAAGCTTTCTTT. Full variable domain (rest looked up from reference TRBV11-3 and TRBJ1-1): EAGVVQSPRYKIIEKKQPVAFWCNPISGHNTLYWYLQNLGQGPELLIRYENEEAVDDSQLPKDRFSAERLKGVDSTLKIQPAELGDSAVYLCASSRTGSTEAFFGQGTRLTVV.

Written as DNA, the CDR3 is TGCGCCAGCAGCCAAGGGCTAGCGGGGCCATTCCACAATGAGCAGTTCTTC. Translated: CASSQGLAGPFHNEQFF. The V call is TRBV4-1, the J call TRBJ2-1; 9 nucleotides line up with TRBD2. Trimming removed 1 base from V and 5 bases from J; junction bases left unmatched: 9. This CDR3 has 17 amino acids. Germline assignment: CDR1 MGHRA and CDR2 YSYEKL.

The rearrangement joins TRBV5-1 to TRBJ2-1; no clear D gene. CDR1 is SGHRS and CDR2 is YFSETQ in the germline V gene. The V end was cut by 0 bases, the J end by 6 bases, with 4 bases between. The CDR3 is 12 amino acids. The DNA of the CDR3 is TGCGCCAGCAGCTTGGCCCTCAATGAGCAGTTCTTC. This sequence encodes CASSLALNEQFF.

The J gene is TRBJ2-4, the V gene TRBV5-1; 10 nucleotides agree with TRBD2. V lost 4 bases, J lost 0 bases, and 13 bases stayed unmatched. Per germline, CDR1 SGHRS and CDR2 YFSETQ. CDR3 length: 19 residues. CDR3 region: CASSANSGGLPLAKNIQYF. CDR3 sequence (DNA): TGCGCCAGCAGCGCCAATAGCGGGGGGCTCCCCTTAGCCAAAAACATTCAGTACTTC. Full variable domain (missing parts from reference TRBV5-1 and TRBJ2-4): KAGVTQTPRYLIKTRGQQVTLSCSPISGHRSVSWYQQTPGQGLQFLFEYFSETQRNKGNFPGRFSGRQFSNSRSEMNVSTLELGDSALYLCASSANSGGLPLAKNIQYFGAGTRLSVL.

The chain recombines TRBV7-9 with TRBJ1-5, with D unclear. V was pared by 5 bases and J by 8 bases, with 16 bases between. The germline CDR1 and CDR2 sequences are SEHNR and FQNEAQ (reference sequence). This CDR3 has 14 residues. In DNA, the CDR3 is TGTGCCAGCAGCCCACGAGGGTCGGTGAAGCCCCAGCATTTT. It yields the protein CASSPRGSVKPQHF.

The CDR3 DNA reads as TGTGCCAGCAGCTTGTGGACAGGGATTCCCTACGAGCAGTACTTC. Its translation is CASSLWTGIPYEQYF. This sequence joins TRBV5-4 and TRBJ2-7; 8 nucleotides line up with TRBD1. From germline, CDR1 is SGHNT and CDR2 YYREEE (reference sequence). V lost 1 base, J lost 2 bases, and 5 bases stayed unmatched. The CDR3 loop spans 15 amino acids.

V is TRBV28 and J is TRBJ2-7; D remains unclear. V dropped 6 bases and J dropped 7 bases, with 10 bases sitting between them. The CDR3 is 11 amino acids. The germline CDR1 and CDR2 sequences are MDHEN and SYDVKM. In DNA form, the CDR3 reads TGTGCCAGCAGATCTCTTTTGGAGCAGTACTTC. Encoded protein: CASRSLLEQYF.

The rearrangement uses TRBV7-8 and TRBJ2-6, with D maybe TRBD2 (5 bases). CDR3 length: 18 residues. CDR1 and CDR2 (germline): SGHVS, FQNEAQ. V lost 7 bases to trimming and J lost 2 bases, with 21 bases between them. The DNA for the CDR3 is TGTGCCAGCACACCCTCGTTGGGAGACCCAGCTGGGGCCAACGTCCTGACTTTC. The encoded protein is CASTPSLGDPAGANVLTF.

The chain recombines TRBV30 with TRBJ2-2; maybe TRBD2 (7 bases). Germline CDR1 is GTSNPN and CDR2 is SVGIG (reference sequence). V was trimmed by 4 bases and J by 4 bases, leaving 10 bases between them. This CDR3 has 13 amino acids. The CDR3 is CAWMRGPTGELFF. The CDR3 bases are TGTGCCTGGATGCGGGGGCCCACCGGGGAGCTGTTTTTT.

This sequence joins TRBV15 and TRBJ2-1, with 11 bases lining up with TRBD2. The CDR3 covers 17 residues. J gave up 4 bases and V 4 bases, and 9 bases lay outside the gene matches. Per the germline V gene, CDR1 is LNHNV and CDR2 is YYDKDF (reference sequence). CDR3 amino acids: CATSTPSSGRPYNEQFF. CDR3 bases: TGTGCCACCAGCACACCCTCTAGCGGGAGGCCGTACAATGAGCAGTTCTTC.

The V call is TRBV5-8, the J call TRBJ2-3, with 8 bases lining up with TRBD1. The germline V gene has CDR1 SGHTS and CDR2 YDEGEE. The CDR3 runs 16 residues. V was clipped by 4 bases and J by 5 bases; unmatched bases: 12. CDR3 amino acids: CASSPGQGGHRDTQYF. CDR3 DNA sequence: TGTGCCAGCAGCCCCGGACAGGGCGGTCATAGAGATACGCAGTATTTT.

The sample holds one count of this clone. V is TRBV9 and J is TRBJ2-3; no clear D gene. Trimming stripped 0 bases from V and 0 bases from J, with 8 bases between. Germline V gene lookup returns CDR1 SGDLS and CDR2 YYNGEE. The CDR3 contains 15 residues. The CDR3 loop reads CASSVDTGSTDTQYF. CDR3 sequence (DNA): TGTGCCAGCAGCGTAGACACCGGGAGCACAGATACGCAGTATTTT.

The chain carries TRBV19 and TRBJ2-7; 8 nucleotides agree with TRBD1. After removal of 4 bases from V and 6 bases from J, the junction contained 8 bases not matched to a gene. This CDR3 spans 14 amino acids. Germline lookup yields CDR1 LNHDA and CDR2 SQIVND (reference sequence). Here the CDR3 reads CASSTSRTGSEQYF. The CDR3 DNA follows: TGTGCCAGTAGTACCTCGCGGACAGGGAGCGAGCAGTACTTC. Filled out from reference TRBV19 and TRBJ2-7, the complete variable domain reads DGGITQSPKYLFRKEGQNVTLSCEQNLNHDAMYWYRQDPGQGLRLIYYSQIVNDFQKGDIAEGYSVSREKKESFPLTVTSAQKNPTAFYLCASSTSRTGSEQYFGPGTRLTVT.

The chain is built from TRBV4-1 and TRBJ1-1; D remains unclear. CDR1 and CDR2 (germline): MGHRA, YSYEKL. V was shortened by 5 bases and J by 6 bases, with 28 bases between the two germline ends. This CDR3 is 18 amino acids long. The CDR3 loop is CASSSAKPVGSGWAEAFF. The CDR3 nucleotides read TGCGCCAGCAGCTCCGCCAAGCCTGTGGGGAGTGGGTGGGCTGAAGCTTTCTTT.